Ten or more counts support the clone carrying this T cell receptor (beta chain). Its matching antigen is unknown. The 5'RACE template-switching step produced TCR cDNA and added a universal primer site and UMIs. One entry per CDR3 protein, called by TCRdb with MiXCR from the 5' RACE reads. This sample has some 350,000 distinct CDR3 sequences, with roughly 4% found just once. This sample was taken from a study of T cells after yellow fever vaccination. Trimming left V 3 bases short and J 7 bases short, with 15 bases between. This CDR3 spans 14 amino acids. Findings and caveats of the study: Detected again after the booster were most primary-vaccination clones, at 95% to 96% CD4 and around 91% CD8.

The source material was PBMCs, sampled 5 days after the yellow fever booster vaccination. J is TRBJ1-2 and V is TRBV12-3 or TRBV12-4; D unclear. This sequence originates from a man younger than 35 who received the YFV17D yellow fever vaccine. CDR3 protein: CASSLGSAEGGYTF. In nucleotides, the CDR3 is TGTGCCAGCAGTTTGGGTTCTGCGGAAGGTGGCTACACCTTC.